There are a few counts of the clone carrying this T cell receptor (beta chain). The data are from a study of T cell changes during pregnancy in multiple sclerosis. Produced via immunoSEQ multiplex PCR; TCRdb's table is partial and in-frame only. The repertoire includes about 40,000 clones, about 90% of them detected once, and 0.6% to 0.75% sits in the top ten. V was cut by 4 bases and J by 1 base, with 10 bases left in between. CDR3 length: 14 amino acids. Germline values: CDR1 MGHDK, CDR2 SYGVNS. The sequencing here drew on CD4+ T cells from peripheral blood mononuclear cells, taken before pregnancy. The clonotype comes from a female donor with multiple sclerosis, enrolled in a pregnancy study. The rearrangement joins TRBV25-1 to TRBJ1-1, with D maybe TRBD1 (5 bases). Here the CDR3 DNA reads TGTGCCAGCAGTGCGGCAGGGTGGAACACTGAAGCTTTCTTT. Translated: CASSAAGWNTEAFF. Full variable domain (remainder filled in from reference TRBV25-1 and TRBJ1-1): EADIYQTPRYLVIGTGKKITLECSQTMGHDKMYWYQQDPGMELHLIHYSYGVNSTEKGDLSSESTVSRIRTEHFPLTLESARPSHTSQYLCASSAAGWNTEAFFGQGTRLTVV.